Below, 27 T cell receptor beta chains from the same sample are listed, as sequenced in a study of cytomegalovirus exposure and HLA in healthy donors. Primers included in the PCR were 60 Vbeta and 13 Jbeta primers. Assay used: immunoSEQ multiplex PCR; TCRdb lists only in-frame clones, some missing. The sample yields 150,000 to 200,000 clones, around four fifths seen once. The sequenced sample was PBMCs. These receptors were taken from a female donor in good health and CMV-seronegative.

J is TRBJ1-4 and V is TRBV28; possible D gene TRBD1, 5 bases. Looked up from germline, CDR1 is MDHEN and CDR2 is SYDVKM. The germline V and J ends were trimmed by 2 bases and 8 bases, with 12 bases remaining between them. CDR3 size: 14 residues. As DNA, the CDR3 is TGTGCCAGCAGTTTAGTTCAGGGTGGGGAAAAACTGTTTTTT. Translated: CASSLVQGGEKLFF. Complete variable domain (other parts from reference TRBV28 and TRBJ1-4): DVKVTQSSRYLVKRTGEKVFLECVQDMDHENMFWYRQDPGLGLRLIYFSYDVKMKEKGDIPEGYSVSREKKERFSLILESASTNQTSMYLCASSLVQGGEKLFFGSGTQLSVL.

A single count supports this clone. The rearrangement uses TRBV4-1 and TRBJ1-2, with TRBD1 matching over 12 bases. Losses at the gene ends were 0 bases for V and 2 bases for J; bases not matched to a gene: 1. The CDR3 has 16 amino acids. The germline gives CDR1 MGHRA, CDR2 YSYEKL. CDR3 in amino acids: CASSQEGTGGNYGYTF. DNA for the CDR3: TGCGCCAGCAGCCAAGAGGGGACAGGGGGCAACTATGGCTACACCTTC.

A single count supports this clone. This rearrangement joins TRBV2 to TRBJ2-7; the match to TRBD2 covers 7 bases. This CDR3 comprises 15 residues. CDR1 is SNHLY, CDR2 FYNNEI, per germline. J lost 0 bases, V lost 7 bases, and 9 bases had no gene match. The CDR3 is CASKLAPYPSYEQYF. CDR3 nucleotide sequence: TGTGCCAGCAAACTAGCGCCGTACCCCTCCTACGAGCAGTACTTC.

This clone came up once. V is TRBV7-8 and J is TRBJ1-1; tentative D call: TRBD1 (6 bases). The CDR3 sequence is 14 residues long. The germline V gene encodes CDR1 SGHVS and CDR2 FQNEAQ. V gave up 2 bases and J gave up 11 bases, with 18 bases separating them. The CDR3 reads CASSLPEGKGGAFF. Written as DNA, the CDR3 is TGTGCCAGCAGCTTACCCGAGGGGAAGGGGGGGGCTTTCTTT. Supplemented by reference TRBV7-8 and TRBJ1-1, the full variable domain reads GAGVSQSPRYKVAKRGQDVALRCDPISGHVSLFWYQQALGQGPEFLTYFQNEAQLDKSGLPSDRFFAERPEGSVSTLKIQRTQQEDSAVYLCASSLPEGKGGAFFGQGTRLTVV.

The rearrangement joins TRBV6-6 to TRBJ1-5, with TRBD1 matching 9 bases. Looked up from germline, CDR1 is MNHNY and CDR2 is SVGAGI (reference sequence). V was clipped by 6 bases and J by 2 bases; unmatched bases: 5. The CDR3 consists of 15 residues. CDR3 amino acids: CASSPRDRGNQPQHF. The CDR3 bases are TGTGCCAGCAGCCCCCGGGACAGGGGCAATCAGCCCCAGCATTTT.

V is TRBV27 and J is TRBJ2-1; D unresolved. V lost 5 bases to trimming and J lost 6 bases, with 8 bases between them. Germline V gene lookup returns CDR1 MNHEY and CDR2 SMNVEV (reference sequence). The CDR3 extends over 12 amino acids. CDR3 in DNA: TGTGCCAGCAGTGAGGTGGGCAATGAGCAGTTCTTC. It is translated as CASSEVGNEQFF.

The chain joins TRBV28 to TRBJ2-2; TRBD2 agrees at 8 bases. This CDR3 has 15 residues. CDR1 MDHEN and CDR2 SYDVKM come from the germline V gene. Trimming at V came to 7 bases and at J to 5 bases, leaving 9 bases not matched to a gene. The CDR3 loop reads CASTPGLGGTGELFF. CDR3 sequence (DNA): TGTGCCAGCACCCCGGGACTAGGGGGGACCGGGGAGCTGTTTTTT.

This clone has just one count. The chain carries TRBV6-5 and TRBJ2-1; 7 nucleotides match TRBD1. The ends lost 4 bases at V and 0 bases at J; junction bases unmatched: 3. The germline gives CDR1 MNHEY, CDR2 SVGAGI. CDR3 length equals 15 residues. As DNA, the CDR3 is TGTGCCAGCAGTTTCCGGGACAGCTCCTACAATGAGCAGTTCTTC. Translation: CASSFRDSSYNEQFF.

The J gene is TRBJ2-1, the V gene TRBV7-9, with 9 bases lining up with TRBD2. Germline CDR1 SEHNR, CDR2 FQNEAQ (reference sequence). The CDR3 has 16 residues. With V trimmed by 0 bases and J by 2 bases, 2 bases remained unmatched. The CDR3 here is CASSLARGRAYNEQFF. CDR3 nucleotides: TGTGCCAGCAGCTTAGCGCGCGGGAGGGCCTACAATGAGCAGTTCTTC.

V usage is TRBV27 and J usage is TRBJ1-2; no definite D call. Germline CDR1 and CDR2: MNHEY and SMNVEV (reference sequence). The CDR3 covers 13 residues. The V end was cut by 5 bases, the J end by 4 bases, with 11 bases between. The CDR3 reads CASSTGIFYGYTF. DNA for the CDR3: TGTGCCAGCAGTACCGGGATCTTCTATGGCTACACCTTC.

The chain combines TRBV6-5 with TRBJ2-1; 7 bases match TRBD2. With 8 bases clipped from V and 1 base from J, the junction kept 2 bases outside the gene matches. The CDR3 sequence is 13 residues long. Germline V gene lookup returns CDR1 MNHEY and CDR2 SVGAGI. CDR3 loop: CASGRGSYNEQFF. In DNA form, the CDR3 reads TGTGCCAGCGGGCGGGGGTCCTACAATGAGCAGTTCTTC.

The V call is TRBV7-3, the J call TRBJ2-5, with D maybe TRBD1 (5 bases). Gene TRBJ2-7 matches the end of the DNA better, so the J call may be wrong. Germline V lookup: CDR1 SGHTA, CDR2 FQGTGA. This CDR3 is built from 14 residues. The CDR3 DNA reads TGTGCCAGCAGCTTATTTCCAGGGAACTACGAGCAGTACTTC. As protein: CASSLFPGNYEQYF.

The chain employs TRBV25-1 and TRBJ2-3, with 7 bases lining up with TRBD1. V lost 6 bases and J lost 3; bases outside the gene matches: 9. The CDR3 is 15 amino acids. The germline CDR1 and CDR2 sequences are MGHDK and SYGVNS. For the CDR3, the DNA is TGTGCCAGCAGCCTGACAGGGATCGTGACAGATACGCAGTATTTT. Protein product: CASSLTGIVTDTQYF.

This chain joins TRBV19 and TRBJ1-3; D remains unclear. Between the trimmed V and J ends, which lost 1 base and 0 bases, there was a span of 13 bases. The CDR3 runs to 17 residues. Germline lookup yields CDR1 LNHDA and CDR2 SQIVND (reference sequence). The CDR3: CASSIVEDNRSGNTIYF. The CDR3 nucleotides are TGTGCCAGTAGTATAGTTGAAGACAACCGCTCTGGAAACACCATATATTTT.

This chain links TRBV6-1 with TRBJ1-2; 10 nucleotides line up with TRBD1. CDR1 and CDR2 (germline): MNHNS, SASEGT. With V trimmed by 6 bases and J by 2 bases, 6 bases remained unmatched. The CDR3 totals 15 residues. DNA for the CDR3: TGTGCCAGCAGGACCCGACAGGGGGCAAACTATGGCTACACCTTC. It specifies CASRTRQGANYGYTF.

DNA of the CDR3: TGTGCCAGCAGCTTGGCCGGGACAGGGGGCTGGTACGAGCAGTACTTC. Its protein product is CASSLAGTGGWYEQYF. V usage is TRBV5-6 and J usage is TRBJ2-7; 12 bases line up with TRBD1. The CDR3 has 16 residues. Trimming at V came to 0 bases and at J to 4 bases, leaving 5 bases not matched to a gene. Germline V CDR1 and CDR2: SGHDT, YYEEEE. Combining the CDR3 with reference TRBV5-6 and TRBJ2-7 gives the whole variable domain DAGVTQSPTHLIKTRGQQVTLRCSPKSGHDTVSWYQQALGQGPQFIFQYYEEEERQRGNFPDRFSGHQFPNYSSELNVNALLLGDSALYLCASSLAGTGGWYEQYFGPGTRLTVT.

The V and J genes are TRBV4-1 and TRBJ1-1, with a weak D call TRBD1 (5 bases). The germline CDR1 and CDR2 sequences are MGHRA and YSYEKL. This CDR3 contains 14 residues. Between the trimmed V and J ends, which lost 3 bases and 5 bases, there was a span of 13 bases. Written as DNA, the CDR3 is TGCGCCAGCAGCCACCTCGGACAAGGGACTGAAGCTTTCTTT. Protein sequence: CASSHLGQGTEAFF.

The gene calls are TRBV6-6 and TRBJ2-2; D is ambiguous. This CDR3 region has 11 residues. V was trimmed by 5 bases and J by 6 bases, leaving 4 bases between them. CDR1 and CDR2 (germline): MNHNY, SVGAGI (reference sequence). The CDR3 here is CASSISGELFF. In nucleotides, the CDR3 is TGTGCCAGCAGTATCTCCGGGGAGCTGTTTTTT.

The chain uses TRBV7-3 and TRBJ2-7; possibly TRBD2 for D (6 bases). V was shortened by 3 bases and J by 4 bases, with 19 bases between the two germline ends. The CDR3 runs to 16 residues. From germline, CDR1 is SGHTA and CDR2 FQGTGA. CDR3 in DNA: TGTGCCAGCAGCTTGGGAGGCAACGCACCCGAATACGAGCAGTACTTC. Residues: CASSLGGNAPEYEQYF.

The chain links TRBV25-1 to TRBJ1-2; TRBD1 aligns across 12 bases. Losses at the gene ends were 5 bases for V and 9 bases for J; bases not matched to a gene: 7. The V gene's germline CDR1 is MGHDK and CDR2 SYGVNS. The CDR3 runs to 14 residues. The CDR3 spells CASSTTGTGGRYTF. As DNA, the CDR3 is TGTGCCAGCAGTACGACTGGGACAGGGGGCCGCTACACCTTC.

The chain is built from TRBV9 and TRBJ2-2; D might be TRBD2 (5 bases). The CDR3 sequence is 17 residues long. V shed 3 bases and J shed 4 bases, with 19 bases lying between them. Germline values: CDR1 SGDLS, CDR2 YYNGEE. DNA for the CDR3: TGTGCCAGCAGCGGTGAGGGTCGAGACGGTCTCACCGGGGAGCTGTTTTTT. It translates to CASSGEGRDGLTGELFF.

This clone was seen a few times. This chain links TRBV4-2 with TRBJ1-1; D unclear. CDR3 length equals 13 residues. Germline values: CDR1 LGHNA, CDR2 YNFKEQ. V gave up 2 bases and J gave up 3 bases, with 7 bases separating them. The CDR3 here is CASSQFRDTEAFF. CDR3 sequence (DNA): TGTGCCAGCAGCCAATTCCGGGACACTGAAGCTTTCTTT.

The CDR3 DNA follows: TGTGCCAGCAGCTTAACCCCTACAGGGGTTTTTTATTCACCCCTCCACTTT. Its translation: CASSLTPTGVFYSPLHF. J is TRBJ1-6 and V is TRBV5-8, with 7 nucleotides matching TRBD1. V was pared by 2 bases and J by 8 bases, with 13 bases of the junction left unmatched. The germline V gene has CDR1 SGHTS and CDR2 YDEGEE. This CDR3 has 17 amino acids. The whole variable domain, filled in from reference TRBV5-8 and TRBJ1-6, reads EAGVTQSPTHLIKTRGQQATLRCSPISGHTSVYWYQQALGLGLQFLLWYDEGEERNRGNFPPRFSGRQFPNYSSELNVNALELEDSALYLCASSLTPTGVFYSPLHFGNGTRLTVT.

The chain has TRBV5-4 and TRBJ2-7; D is perhaps TRBD1 (6 bases). The CDR3 contains 16 residues. The ends were cut back, 0 bases at V and 5 bases at J, with 18 bases in the middle. The germline V gene encodes CDR1 SGHNT and CDR2 YYREEE (reference sequence). CDR3 protein: CASSLGGWGKGDEQYF. CDR3 coding DNA: TGTGCCAGCAGCTTGGGGGGGTGGGGTAAGGGGGACGAGCAGTACTTC. Drawing the rest from reference TRBV5-4 and TRBJ2-7, the complete variable domain is ETGVTQSPTHLIKTRGQQVTLRCSSQSGHNTVSWYQQALGQGPQFIFQYYREEENGRGNFPPRFSGLQFPNYSSELNVNALELDDSALYLCASSLGGWGKGDEQYFGPGTRLTVT.

This rearrangement joins TRBV2 to TRBJ2-5, with a possible D match to TRBD2 (5 bases). Germline V CDR1 and CDR2: SNHLY, FYNNEI. The CDR3 contains 12 residues. V was cut by 8 bases and J by 5 bases, with 12 bases left in between. CDR3 sequence reads: CASGRRAETQYF. CDR3 nucleotide sequence: TGTGCCAGCGGAAGGCGGGCGGAGACCCAGTACTTC.

The chain employs TRBV28 and TRBJ1-4; D is unresolved. This CDR3 is 13 amino acids long. Germline lookup yields CDR1 MDHEN and CDR2 SYDVKM. The germline V and J ends were trimmed by 2 bases and 5 bases, with 6 bases remaining between them. CDR3 coding DNA: TGTGCCAGCAGTTTAGCCAGGAATGAAAAACTGTTTTTT. Amino acids: CASSLARNEKLFF.

The rearrangement uses TRBV6-5 and TRBJ2-1; D might be TRBD2 (6 bases). The germline V gene encodes CDR1 MNHEY and CDR2 SVGAGI. V gave up 2 bases and J gave up 3 bases, with 11 bases separating them. This CDR3 has 15 residues. CDR3 sequence (DNA): TGTGCCAGCAGTTACACCACCGGGGGCTACAATGAGCAGTTCTTC. Translation gives CASSYTTGGYNEQFF.